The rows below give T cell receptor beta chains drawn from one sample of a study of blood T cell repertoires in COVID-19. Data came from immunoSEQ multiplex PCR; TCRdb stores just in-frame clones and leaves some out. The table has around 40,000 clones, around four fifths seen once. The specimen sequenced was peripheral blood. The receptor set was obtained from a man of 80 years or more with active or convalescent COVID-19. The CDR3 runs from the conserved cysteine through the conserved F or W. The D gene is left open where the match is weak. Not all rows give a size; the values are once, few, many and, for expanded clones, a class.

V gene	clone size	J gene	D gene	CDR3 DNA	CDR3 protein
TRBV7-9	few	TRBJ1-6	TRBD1	TGTGCCAGCAGCCAGGGACAGGTCACTTCACCCCTCCACTTT	CASSQGQVTSPLHF
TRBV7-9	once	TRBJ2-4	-	TGTGCCAGCGAACCTGAGGGGGGGATACTAGCCAAAAACATTCAGTACTTC	CASEPEGGILAKNIQYF
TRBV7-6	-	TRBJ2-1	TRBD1	TGTGCCAGCAGCTTAGGGGCAGGGGGCCGCGGGGAGCAGTTCTTC	CASSLGAGGRGEQFF
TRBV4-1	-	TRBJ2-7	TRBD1	TGCGCCAGCAGCACACCCGGGACAGGGAGAGAGCTAACCTACGAGCAGTACTTC	CASSTPGTGRELTYEQYF
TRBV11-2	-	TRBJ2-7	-	TGTGCCAGCAGCTTAATCACAGGTGCATACGAGCAGTACTTC	CASSLITGAYEQYF
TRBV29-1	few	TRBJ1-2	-	TGCAGCGTAACCCCCCAGGGGCTAGGCTATGGCTACACCTTC	CSVTPQGLGYGYTF
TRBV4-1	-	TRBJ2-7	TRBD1	TGCGCCAGCAGCCAAGGACCCGTGGGGACAGACTCGTACGAGCAGTACTTC	CASSQGPVGTDSYEQYF
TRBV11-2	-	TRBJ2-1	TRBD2	TGTGCCAGCAGCTTAGAAATTAGCGGGAGGTACAATGAGCAGTTCTTC	CASSLEISGRYNEQFF
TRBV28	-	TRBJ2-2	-	TGTGCCAGCAGCCTACTAGCATTGAACACCGGGGAGCTGTTTTTT	CASSLLALNTGELFF
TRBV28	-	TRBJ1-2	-	TGTGCCAGCAGTTTAGGGGGCAATAACTATGGCTACACCTTC	CASSLGGNNYGYTF
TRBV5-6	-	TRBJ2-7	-	TGTGCCAGCAGCCTCGGGACATTCTACGAGCAGTACTTC	CASSLGTFYEQYF
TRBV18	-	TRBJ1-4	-	TGTGCCAGCTCACCACAGCCGGGAATAGGCGAAAAACTGTTTTTT	CASSPQPGIGEKLFF